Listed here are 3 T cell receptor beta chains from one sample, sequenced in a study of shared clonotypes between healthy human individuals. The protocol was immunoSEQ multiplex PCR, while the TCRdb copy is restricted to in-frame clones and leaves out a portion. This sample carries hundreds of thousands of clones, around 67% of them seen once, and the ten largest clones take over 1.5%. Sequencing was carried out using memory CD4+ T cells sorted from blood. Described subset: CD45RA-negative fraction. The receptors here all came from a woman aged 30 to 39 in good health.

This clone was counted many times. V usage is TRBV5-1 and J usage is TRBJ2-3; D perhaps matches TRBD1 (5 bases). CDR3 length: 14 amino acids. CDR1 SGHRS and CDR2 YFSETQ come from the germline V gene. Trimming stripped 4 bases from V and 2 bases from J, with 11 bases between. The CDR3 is CASSKDSITDTQYF. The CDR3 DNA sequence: TGCGCCAGCAGCAAAGACAGTATCACAGATACGCAGTATTTT.

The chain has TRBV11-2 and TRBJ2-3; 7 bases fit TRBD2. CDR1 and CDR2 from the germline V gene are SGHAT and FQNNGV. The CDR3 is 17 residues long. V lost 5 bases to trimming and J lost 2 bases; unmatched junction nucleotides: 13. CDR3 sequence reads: CASSPGRGNRITDTQYF. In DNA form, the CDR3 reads TGTGCCAGCAGCCCAGGGCGGGGGAATAGGATCACAGATACGCAGTATTTT.

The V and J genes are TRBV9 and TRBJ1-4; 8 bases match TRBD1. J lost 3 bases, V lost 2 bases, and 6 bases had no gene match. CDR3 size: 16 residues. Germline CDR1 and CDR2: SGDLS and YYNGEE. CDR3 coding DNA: TGTGCCAGCAGCGTTGGACAGGGCGTAGCTAATGAAAAACTGTTTTTT. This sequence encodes CASSVGQGVANEKLFF.